Below are 25 T cell receptor beta chains sequenced from a single sample in a study of cytomegalovirus exposure and HLA in healthy donors (dated by TCRdb to 2017 to 2019). Library generation was performed with the immunoSEQ multiplex PCR assay. A mixture of 60 forward primers for TCR Vbeta segments and 13 reverse primers for TCR Jbeta segments was used in the multiplex PCR. The clones in this table, taken by TCRdb from immuneACCESS, are in-frame only. Not every clone is retained; where verified, under half of the shortfall comes from an unresolved V gene, and the cause of the rest is unknown. This sample is represented by around 200,000 clones; about 62% of them were singletons. The ten largest clones capture 2.5% to 3.5% of the sample. The source material was PBMCs. Receptors were obtained from a man in his forties in good health and CMV-seronegative.

The chain has TRBV6-5 and TRBJ2-1, with 9 bases identical to TRBD1. CDR1 MNHEY and CDR2 SVGAGI come from the germline V gene. V dropped 5 bases and J dropped 3; count of bases not matched to a gene: 5. This CDR3 comprises 15 residues. The CDR3 DNA is TGTGCCAGCAGTAGGGGACAGGGAGGCTACAATGAGCAGTTCTTC. It translates to CASSRGQGGYNEQFF.

The V call is TRBV6-5, the J call TRBJ2-7; TRBD1 agrees at 7 bases. The J segment lost 4 bases and the V segment lost 6 bases, leaving 3 bases of the junction unmatched. The germline gives CDR1 MNHEY, CDR2 SVGAGI. This CDR3 has 12 residues. As DNA, the CDR3 is TGTGCCAGCAGCCAGACAGGGTACGAGCAGTACTTC. Translation: CASSQTGYEQYF.

For this clone: The junction and the germline gene differ at one end; a read error may be behind it. This chain links TRBV5-8 with TRBJ2-7, with 7 bases matching TRBD2. In germline, CDR1 is SGHTS, CDR2 YDEGEE. There are 13 residues in the CDR3. The CDR3 nucleotides are TGTGCCAGCAGCTGGGGGGGTTTGGGGGTGAGGAACTTC. Residues: CASSWGGLGVRNF.

The count of this clone is one. The chain combines TRBV23-1 with TRBJ2-3; possibly TRBD1 for D (6 bases). TRBV23-1 is an ORF, with its function uncertain. Trimming pared 4 bases from V and 1 base from J, leaving 18 bases between. The CDR3 contains 17 residues. The CDR3, as DNA: TGCGCCAGCAGTCTCTCAGGGGACGGACCTTGCACAGATACGCAGTATTTT. It encodes CASSLSGDGPCTDTQYF.

This clone was detected once. This sequence joins TRBV14 and TRBJ2-1; TRBD1 aligns across 9 bases. CDR3 length equals 15 residues. The V gene end was trimmed by 9 bases and the J gene end by 3 bases; junction bases not matched to a gene: 9. Germline V CDR1 and CDR2: SGHDN, FVKESK. CDR3 region: CASHSGTGNYNEQFF. The CDR3 DNA is TGTGCCAGTCATTCCGGGACAGGGAACTACAATGAGCAGTTCTTC.

This sequence joins TRBV29-1 and TRBJ2-5, with 9 bases fitting TRBD2. TRBJ2-7 explains the end of the DNA better; the J call may be wrong. The germline V gene encodes CDR1 SQVTM and CDR2 ANQGSEA. The CDR3 is 12 residues long. This chain's CDR3 is CSAKRGAYEQYF. The CDR3 DNA is TGCAGCGCAAAGCGGGGGGCCTACGAGCAGTACTTC.

The rearrangement links TRBV11-2 to TRBJ1-2; D call uncertain. V gave up 1 base and J gave up 7 bases, with 13 bases separating them. From germline, CDR1 is SGHAT and CDR2 FQNNGV. This CDR3 comprises 14 residues. DNA for the CDR3: TGTGCCAGCAGCTTAGTAGGCTCCGAGGCTGGCTACACCTTC. Encoded protein: CASSLVGSEAGYTF.

The rearrangement uses TRBV6-4 and TRBJ2-1; 9 nucleotides match TRBD2. In germline, CDR1 is MRHNA, CDR2 SNTAGT. The CDR3 runs 14 residues. Unmatched junction bases numbered 7, after V lost 5 bases and J lost 8 bases. The CDR3 DNA reads as TGTGCCAGCAGTCCAGCGGGGGGTGGGGATGAGCAGTTCTTC. Its translation: CASSPAGGGDEQFF.

The V and J genes are TRBV6-1 and TRBJ2-7, with TRBD1 matching 9 bases. The J segment lost 2 bases and the V segment lost 9 bases, leaving 5 bases of the junction unmatched. This CDR3 spans 13 amino acids. Germline loops: CDR1 MNHNS, CDR2 SASEGT. The CDR3 nucleotides read TGTGCCAGTACGGACAGGGGAGCCTACGAGCAGTACTTC. Protein sequence: CASTDRGAYEQYF.

This rearrangement joins TRBV11-2 to TRBJ2-1; 10 nucleotides agree with TRBD2. Germline V CDR1 and CDR2: SGHAT, FQNNGV. This CDR3 is 14 amino acids long. Trimming at V came to 3 bases and at J to 15 bases, leaving 11 bases not matched to a gene. The CDR3: CASSFTSSGSQGFF. In nucleotides, the CDR3 is TGTGCCAGCAGCTTCACCTCTAGCGGGAGTCAGGGGTTCTTC.

This sequence joins TRBV5-4 and TRBJ2-5; 7 positions match TRBD1. The germline gives CDR1 SGHNT, CDR2 YYREEE (reference sequence). The CDR3 has 15 residues. V gave up 4 bases and J gave up 3 bases; unmatched junction bases: 9. The CDR3 bases are TGTGCCAGCAGCCCCCCACAGGGGACCGAAGAGACCCAGTACTTC. Translated: CASSPPQGTEETQYF. The entire variable domain, with the rest obtained from reference TRBV5-4 and TRBJ2-5, is as follows: ETGVTQSPTHLIKTRGQQVTLRCSSQSGHNTVSWYQQALGQGPQFIFQYYREEENGRGNFPPRFSGLQFPNYSSELNVNALELDDSALYLCASSPPQGTEETQYFGPGTRLLVL.

V and J are TRBV7-2 and TRBJ2-5, with 8 positions matching TRBD2. Germline loops: CDR1 SGHTA, CDR2 FQGNSA. The CDR3 runs to 15 residues. V gave up 1 base and J gave up 8 bases; unmatched junction bases: 9. The DNA of the CDR3 is TGTGCCAGCAGCTTAGATTCCAGCGGGGGCAGAACCCAGTACTTC. Translated: CASSLDSSGGRTQYF.

The CDR3 coding sequence is TGTGCCAGCGGGGGGGTTAGCAATCAGCCCCAGCATTTT. Protein product: CASGGVSNQPQHF. The V and J genes are TRBV2 and TRBJ1-5; the D gene is possibly TRBD1 (5 bases). Germline assignment: CDR1 SNHLY and CDR2 FYNNEI. This CDR3 comprises 13 residues. V was cut by 8 bases and J by 0 bases, with 8 bases left in between.

The rearrangement uses TRBV6-4 and TRBJ1-4, with 10 bases that match TRBD1. With V trimmed by 4 bases and J by 8 bases, 7 bases remained unmatched. The CDR3 is 15 amino acids. CDR1 is MRHNA and CDR2 is SNTAGT in the germline V gene. The CDR3 protein is CASSGGGTGDEKLFF. The CDR3 DNA reads TGTGCCAGCAGTGGAGGTGGGACAGGGGACGAAAAACTGTTTTTT.

V gene TRBV7-9 combines with J gene TRBJ2-1; 7 bases match TRBD1. J lost 0 bases, V lost 5 bases, and 13 bases had no gene match. Germline loops: CDR1 SEHNR, CDR2 FQNEAQ (reference sequence). CDR3 length equals 18 residues. The CDR3 region is CASSPTPGTASSYNEQFF. The CDR3 DNA follows: TGTGCCAGCAGCCCGACCCCAGGGACAGCGAGCTCCTACAATGAGCAGTTCTTC.

This clone was recorded a few times. The chain links TRBV29-1 to TRBJ1-4; D gene ambiguous. Trimming took off 7 bases at V and 5 bases at J, with 8 bases between the two ends. The CDR3 is 11 residues long. Germline CDR1 is SQVTM and CDR2 is ANQGSEA. DNA of the CDR3: TGCAGCGGGACTCAAAATGAAAAACTGTTTTTT. This gives the protein CSGTQNEKLFF.

The table lists this clone with a count of one. V is TRBV7-3 and J is TRBJ2-5, with D possibly being TRBD2 (6 bases). CDR3 size: 15 residues. Germline V CDR1 and CDR2: SGHTA, FQGTGA. V was cut by 2 bases and J by 2 bases, with 12 bases left in between. The CDR3 bases are TGTGCCAGCAGCTTAGGAGGGAACTTACAAGAGACCCAGTACTTC. It is translated as CASSLGGNLQETQYF.

V is TRBV6-5 and J is TRBJ2-7; D possibly corresponds to TRBD2 (5 bases). CDR1 is MNHEY, CDR2 SVGAGI, per germline. Trimming removed 4 bases at V and 0 bases at J, with 10 bases between. CDR3 length: 14 amino acids. Here the CDR3 reads CASSFEGSSYEQYF. CDR3 DNA sequence: TGTGCCAGCAGTTTTGAAGGGAGCTCCTACGAGCAGTACTTC.

V is TRBV4-1 and J is TRBJ2-5; 9 bases map to TRBD1. There are 16 residues in the CDR3. V dropped 6 bases and J dropped 5; count of bases not matched to a gene: 13. Germline V gene sequence: CDR1 MGHRA, CDR2 YSYEKL. CDR3 sequence: CASRPRPGQGSETQYF. The CDR3 DNA reads as TGCGCCAGCAGACCCCGGCCGGGACAGGGATCTGAGACCCAGTACTTC.

This clone was found a few times. This chain uses TRBV28 with TRBJ2-1; TRBD2 matches at 13 bases. Trimming cost V 8 bases and J 9 bases; bases outside gene matches: 7. The CDR3 spans 14 residues. Germline V gives CDR1 MDHEN, CDR2 SYDVKM. CDR3 region: CASREGLAGREQFF. The CDR3 region has the DNA TGTGCCAGCCGGGAGGGACTAGCGGGGCGTGAGCAGTTCTTC. The whole variable domain, filled in from reference TRBV28 and TRBJ2-1, reads DVKVTQSSRYLVKRTGEKVFLECVQDMDHENMFWYRQDPGLGLRLIYFSYDVKMKEKGDIPEGYSVSREKKERFSLILESASTNQTSMYLCASREGLAGREQFFGPGTRLTVL.

This sequence joins TRBV6-1 and TRBJ2-7; D is possibly TRBD2 (6 bases). The CDR3 spans 14 residues. Germline-derived CDR1 and CDR2 are MNHNS and SASEGT. V lost 5 bases to trimming and J lost 2 bases, with 13 bases between them. The CDR3 region is CASSTSGTAYEQYF. For the CDR3, the DNA is TGTGCCAGCAGTACGTCCGGGACTGCCTACGAGCAGTACTTC.

The chain's CDR3 is CASAGELGVGQPQHF. The CDR3 region has the DNA TGTGCCAGTGCAGGGGAGTTGGGGGTGGGCCAGCCCCAGCATTTT. This chain uses TRBV6-1 with TRBJ1-5; maybe TRBD1 (6 bases). Germline CDR1 and CDR2: MNHNS and SASEGT. The CDR3 consists of 15 residues. Trimming removed 9 bases at V and 7 bases at J, with 22 bases between.

There are a few counts of this clone. The genes are TRBV30 and TRBJ2-1, with D perhaps matching TRBD2 (5 bases). Germline assignment: CDR1 GTSNPN and CDR2 SVGIG (reference sequence). The CDR3 runs to 13 residues. Trimming removed 2 bases at V and 8 bases at J, with 13 bases between. The chain's CDR3 is CAWSSTSFHEQFF. CDR3 nucleotides: TGTGCCTGGAGTTCCACTAGTTTCCATGAGCAGTTCTTC.

The chain joins TRBV2 to TRBJ2-3; 8 nucleotides agree with TRBD2. The junction had 7 bases not matched to a gene; V was cut back by 4 bases and J by 1 base. This CDR3 has 16 amino acids. Per germline, CDR1 SNHLY and CDR2 FYNNEI. CDR3: CASSGNGRVGTDTQYF. The CDR3 DNA sequence: TGTGCCAGCAGTGGTAACGGGAGGGTGGGCACAGATACGCAGTATTTT.

The V call is TRBV7-8, the J call TRBJ1-5; 8 bases map to TRBD1. Germline V gene sequence: CDR1 SGHVS, CDR2 FQNEAQ. The CDR3 sequence is 13 residues long. The ends lost 3 bases at V and 10 bases at J; junction bases unmatched: 5. CDR3 loop: CASSFLGQGPQHF. The DNA for the CDR3 is TGTGCCAGCAGCTTCCTCGGACAGGGTCCCCAGCATTTT.